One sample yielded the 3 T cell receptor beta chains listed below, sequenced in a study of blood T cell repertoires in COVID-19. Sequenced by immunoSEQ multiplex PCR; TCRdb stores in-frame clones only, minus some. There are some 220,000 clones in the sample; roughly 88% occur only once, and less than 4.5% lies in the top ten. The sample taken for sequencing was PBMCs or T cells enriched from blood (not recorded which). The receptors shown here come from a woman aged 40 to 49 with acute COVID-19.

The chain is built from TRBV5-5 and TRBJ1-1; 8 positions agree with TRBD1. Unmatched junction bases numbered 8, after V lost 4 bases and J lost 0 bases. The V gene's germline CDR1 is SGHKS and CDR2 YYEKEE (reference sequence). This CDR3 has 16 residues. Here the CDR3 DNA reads TGTGCCAGCAGCCCAGGACCGACAGGGGTGAACACTGAAGCTTTCTTT. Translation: CASSPGPTGVNTEAFF.

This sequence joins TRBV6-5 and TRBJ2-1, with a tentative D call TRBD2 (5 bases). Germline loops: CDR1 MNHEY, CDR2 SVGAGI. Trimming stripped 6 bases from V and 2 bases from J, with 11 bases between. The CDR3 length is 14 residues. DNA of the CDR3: TGTGCCAGCAGAATAGCGTCCGCCTACAATGAGCAGTTCTTC. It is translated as CASRIASAYNEQFF.

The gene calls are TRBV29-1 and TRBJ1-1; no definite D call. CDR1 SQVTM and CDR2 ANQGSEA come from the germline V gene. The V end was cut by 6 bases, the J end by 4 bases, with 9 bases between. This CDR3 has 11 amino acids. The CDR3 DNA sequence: TGCAGCGTCCAAGAGTCCACTGAAGCTTTCTTT. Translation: CSVQESTEAFF.